This is a list of T cell receptor beta chains from one sample in a study of blood T cell repertoires in COVID-19. The repertoire was sequenced with immunoSEQ multiplex PCR; TCRdb's copy has only in-frame clones and lacks some. In the table there are 200,000 or so clones, 87% of which are singletons. The sample taken for sequencing was PBMCs or T cells enriched from blood (not recorded which). These receptors were collected from a man aged 25-45 years who had recovered from COVID-19. Each CDR3 is given with its conserved first and last residue. D genes are given only for firm matches. The listing skips clone size in some rows; elsewhere it reads once, few, many or a size class.

CDR3 DNA: TGTGTCAGAAGCCCCCTGAGGTGGTATAGCAATCAGCCCCAGCATTTT; CDR3 protein: CVRSPLRWYSNQPQHF; clone size: NA; D gene: NA; J gene: TRBJ1-5; V gene: TRBV7-5
CDR3 DNA: TGTGCCAGCAGCTTCGGTGGGAACACCGGGGAGCTGTTTTTT; CDR3 protein: CASSFGGNTGELFF; clone size: NA; D gene: NA; J gene: TRBJ2-2; V gene: TRBV7-3
CDR3 DNA: TGTGCCAGCAGCGTTACGACTAGCGGCTTAACTTACGAGCAGTACTTC; CDR3 protein: CASSVTTSGLTYEQYF; clone size: NA; D gene: TRBD2; J gene: TRBJ2-7; V gene: TRBV2
CDR3 DNA: TGTGCCAGCATTGGGGAGGGGGACACCGGGGAGCTGTTTTTT; CDR3 protein: CASIGEGDTGELFF; clone size: NA; D gene: NA; J gene: TRBJ2-2; V gene: TRBV2
CDR3 DNA: TGTGCCAGCAGTCGGACTAGCGGGAACTCCTACGAGCAGTACTTC; CDR3 protein: CASSRTSGNSYEQYF; clone size: NA; D gene: TRBD2; J gene: TRBJ2-7; V gene: TRBV2
CDR3 DNA: TGTGCCAGCAGCTCCCACAGAACTACTAGGGACGAGCAGTACTTC; CDR3 protein: CASSSHRTTRDEQYF; clone size: NA; D gene: NA; J gene: TRBJ2-7; V gene: TRBV7-9
CDR3 DNA: TGTGCCAGCAGTATCGCCTCGGGAGGGGGTAACGAAGCTTTCTTT; CDR3 protein: CASSIASGGGNEAFF; clone size: NA; D gene: NA; J gene: TRBJ1-1; V gene: TRBV7-8
CDR3 DNA: TGTGCCAGCACCAAAGGCAGCGAGAACTATGGCTACACCTTC; CDR3 protein: CASTKGSENYGYTF; clone size: once; D gene: NA; J gene: TRBJ1-2; V gene: TRBV11-2
CDR3 DNA: TGTGCCAGCAGTTTGGGCGCTACCAACTATGGCTACACCTTC; CDR3 protein: CASSLGATNYGYTF; clone size: NA; D gene: NA; J gene: TRBJ1-2; V gene: TRBV28
CDR3 DNA: TGTGCCAGCAGTTTATCGGACCCTCGGACAGGGACCCGAATGCCCCAGCATTTT; CDR3 protein: CASSLSDPRTGTRMPQHF; clone size: NA; D gene: TRBD1; J gene: TRBJ1-5; V gene: TRBV27
CDR3 DNA: TGTGCCACCAGCGGGCATCAGAGCTCCTACAATGAGCAGTTCTTC; CDR3 protein: CATSGHQSSYNEQFF; clone size: NA; D gene: NA; J gene: TRBJ2-1; V gene: TRBV15
CDR3 DNA: TGCGCCAGCAGCCCCCTACGGACTAGCGGGAGGGACGAGCAGTACTTC; CDR3 protein: CASSPLRTSGRDEQYF; clone size: NA; D gene: TRBD2; J gene: TRBJ2-7; V gene: TRBV4-1
CDR3 DNA: TGTGCCAGCAGCTTGGCCTTTTCTAGCGGCGAGCAGTACTTC; CDR3 protein: CASSLAFSSGEQYF; clone size: NA; D gene: TRBD2; J gene: TRBJ2-7; V gene: TRBV5-4
CDR3 DNA: TGTGCCAGCAGCCGTTCGGGGGGAAACAATGAGCAGTTCTTC; CDR3 protein: CASSRSGGNNEQFF; clone size: NA; D gene: TRBD2; J gene: TRBJ2-1; V gene: TRBV3-1/TRBV3-2
CDR3 DNA: TGTGCCAGCAGTGAGGGACAGGGGGCGTCTGAAGCTTTCTTT; CDR3 protein: CASSEGQGASEAFF; clone size: few; D gene: TRBD1; J gene: TRBJ1-1; V gene: TRBV6-4
CDR3 DNA: TGTGCCAGCAGCTTAGGCGTCAGGGGGCGCCGGACTGAAGCTTTCTTT; CDR3 protein: CASSLGVRGRRTEAFF; clone size: NA; D gene: TRBD1; J gene: TRBJ1-1; V gene: TRBV13
CDR3 DNA: TGCGCCAGCAACCGTAGCAGAACGAACACCGGGGAGCTGTTTTTT; CDR3 protein: CASNRSRTNTGELFF; clone size: NA; D gene: NA; J gene: TRBJ2-2; V gene: TRBV4-1
CDR3 DNA: TGTGCCAGCAGCCGCACAGGGAATGGCTACACCTTC; CDR3 protein: CASSRTGNGYTF; clone size: NA; D gene: NA; J gene: TRBJ1-2; V gene: TRBV7-9
CDR3 DNA: TGCAGTGCTAGTTTAGGTACTAGCGGGGGGCAAGAGACCCAGTACTTC; CDR3 protein: CSASLGTSGGQETQYF; clone size: NA; D gene: TRBD2; J gene: TRBJ2-5; V gene: TRBV20-1
CDR3 DNA: TGCGCCAGCAGCCAATCGTGGACAGGGACCTACGAGCAGTACTTC; CDR3 protein: CASSQSWTGTYEQYF; clone size: NA; D gene: TRBD1; J gene: TRBJ2-7; V gene: TRBV4-3
CDR3 DNA: TGTGCCAGCAGCTTATCAGGACAGGGGGCGAAGTATGGCTACACCTTC; CDR3 protein: CASSLSGQGAKYGYTF; clone size: NA; D gene: TRBD1; J gene: TRBJ1-2; V gene: TRBV7-6
CDR3 DNA: TGTGCCAGCAGCGGGCTTAACTATGGCTACACCTTC; CDR3 protein: CASSGLNYGYTF; clone size: NA; D gene: NA; J gene: TRBJ1-2; V gene: TRBV5-5
CDR3 DNA: TGTGCCAGCAGCCATCGACAGGGGGAGACCCAGTACTTC; CDR3 protein: CASSHRQGETQYF; clone size: NA; D gene: TRBD1; J gene: TRBJ2-5; V gene: TRBV27
CDR3 DNA: TGTGCCACCAGCAGAGGGACAGGGGGGAATGAAAAACTGTTTTTT; CDR3 protein: CATSRGTGGNEKLFF; clone size: NA; D gene: TRBD1; J gene: TRBJ1-4; V gene: TRBV15
CDR3 DNA: TGTGCCAGCAGCACCCGAGGCCACGAGCAGTACTTC; CDR3 protein: CASSTRGHEQYF; clone size: NA; D gene: NA; J gene: TRBJ2-7; V gene: TRBV11-1
CDR3 DNA: TGTGCCATCAGCGATGGACAGGGAGCTTTCTTT; CDR3 protein: CAISDGQGAFF; clone size: NA; D gene: TRBD1; J gene: TRBJ1-1; V gene: TRBV10-3